The 6 T cell receptor beta chains given below trace back to one sample, sequenced in a study of T cell responses to AZD1222 COVID-19 vaccine. TCRdb's copy holds only in-frame clones and misses some; the assay was immunoSEQ multiplex PCR. The sample lists approximately 130,000 clones; under 95% were seen once. The sample here was peripheral blood, taken on day 0 of AZD1222 vaccination. These receptors were taken from an adult in good health.

The chain carries TRBV4-3 and TRBJ2-6; perhaps TRBD2 as D (5 bases). The CDR3 consists of 17 residues. The germline CDR1 and CDR2 sequences are LGHNA and YSLEER. V dropped 2 bases and J dropped 0 bases, with 11 bases sitting between them. This CDR3 is CASSQLRERSGANVLTF. CDR3 DNA sequence: TGCGCCAGCAGCCAATTGAGGGAACGCTCTGGGGCCAACGTCCTGACTTTC.

This sequence joins TRBV29-1 and TRBJ2-7; D ambiguous. Germline V gene sequence: CDR1 SQVTM, CDR2 ANQGSEA. The CDR3 covers 11 residues. The CDR3 sequence is CSAASSYEQYF. The CDR3 DNA is TGCAGTGCTGCTAGCTCCTACGAGCAGTACTTC.

The gene calls are TRBV5-6 and TRBJ2-7; 9 bases fit TRBD2. Per germline, CDR1 SGHDT and CDR2 YYEEEE. CDR3 length: 16 amino acids. After removal of 2 bases from V and 5 bases from J, the junction contained 11 bases not matched to a gene. The CDR3 region is CASSLLLEAGGHEQYF. In DNA, the CDR3 is TGTGCCAGCAGCTTATTACTAGAAGCGGGAGGTCACGAGCAGTACTTC. Looking up the rest from reference TRBV5-6 and TRBJ2-7 gives the full variable domain: DAGVTQSPTHLIKTRGQQVTLRCSPKSGHDTVSWYQQALGQGPQFIFQYYEEEERQRGNFPDRFSGHQFPNYSSELNVNALLLGDSALYLCASSLLLEAGGHEQYFGPGTRLTVT.

The V gene is TRBV5-6, the J gene TRBJ1-1, with D unresolved. The CDR3 has 12 amino acids. Trimming removed 1 base from V and 7 bases from J, with 8 bases in between. Germline lookup yields CDR1 SGHDT and CDR2 YYEEEE. The CDR3 DNA follows: TGTGCCAGCAGCTTGAGTTCGGTTGAAGCTTTCTTT. Translating gives CASSLSSVEAFF.

The gene calls are TRBV19 and TRBJ1-1; D remains unclear. Trimming removed 1 base at V and 0 bases at J, with 9 bases between. Germline V gene data show CDR1 as LNHDA and CDR2 as SQIVND (reference sequence). The CDR3 loop spans 15 amino acids. CDR3 residues: CASSIVWLMNTEAFF. The CDR3 DNA sequence: TGTGCCAGTAGTATAGTTTGGTTGATGAACACTGAAGCTTTCTTT.

This chain joins TRBV5-6 and TRBJ2-3; D is uncertain. Germline-derived CDR1 and CDR2 are SGHDT and YYEEEE. This CDR3 comprises 12 residues. V dropped 4 bases and J dropped 2 bases, with 5 bases sitting between them. The DNA of the CDR3 is TGTGCCAGCAGCGCGACCACAGATACGCAGTATTTT. This translates into CASSATTDTQYF.